These T cell receptor beta chains were read from a single sample in a study of cytomegalovirus exposure and HLA in healthy donors. Some clones are missing from TCRdb's copy, which holds only in-frame ones; the method was immunoSEQ multiplex PCR. In the table there are 150,000 to 200,000 clones, roughly 82% of which are singletons. Sequencing was performed on PBMCs. The receptors derive from a girl aged 2-9 years in good health and CMV-seropositive. CDR3s include the opening cysteine and the closing phenylalanine or tryptophan. A D gene is named only where the DNA matches it firmly. Some rows mark clone size as missing; the rest say once, few, many or name a class of expanded clone.

clone_size: few
d_call: .
j_call: TRBJ1-5
v_call: TRBV4-1
cdr3_aa: CASSQEWSRAQPQHF
cdr3_nt: TGCGCCAGCAGCCAAGAATGGTCCAGGGCCCAGCCCCAGCATTTT

clone_size: .
d_call: .
j_call: TRBJ2-3
v_call: TRBV25-1
cdr3_aa: CASSEAVNGRAGTDTQYF
cdr3_nt: TGTGCCAGCAGTGAGGCTGTGAATGGCAGGGCGGGCACAGATACGCAGTATTTT

clone_size: .
d_call: TRBD2
j_call: TRBJ2-7
v_call: TRBV5-4
cdr3_aa: CASSQDRDYAGVHEQYF
cdr3_nt: TGTGCCAGCAGCCAAGATCGAGACTACGCGGGGGTCCACGAGCAGTACTTC

clone_size: .
d_call: TRBD1
j_call: TRBJ1-4
v_call: TRBV5-4
cdr3_aa: CASTRGPVGTANEKLFF
cdr3_nt: TGTGCCAGCACCCGAGGTCCTGTCGGGACAGCTAATGAAAAACTGTTTTTT

clone_size: .
d_call: TRBD2
j_call: TRBJ2-7
v_call: TRBV27
cdr3_aa: CASSLSSGSYEQYF
cdr3_nt: TGTGCCAGCAGTTTGTCGAGCGGGAGCTACGAGCAGTACTTC

clone_size: .
d_call: TRBD1
j_call: TRBJ2-7
v_call: TRBV6-1
cdr3_aa: CASSETGLYEQYF
cdr3_nt: TGTGCCAGCAGTGAGACAGGGCTCTACGAGCAGTACTTC

clone_size: few
d_call: TRBD1
j_call: TRBJ1-1
v_call: TRBV19
cdr3_aa: CASSGQGNTEAFF
cdr3_nt: TGTGCCAGTAGTGGACAGGGGAACACTGAAGCTTTCTTT

clone_size: .
d_call: .
j_call: TRBJ2-7
v_call: TRBV15
cdr3_aa: CATSRVGGQDVHEQYF
cdr3_nt: TGTGCCACCAGCAGAGTGGGGGGGCAGGATGTCCACGAGCAGTACTTC

clone_size: .
d_call: .
j_call: TRBJ1-1
v_call: TRBV7-8
cdr3_aa: CASSLVNIGSGRNTEAFF
cdr3_nt: TGTGCCAGCAGCTTAGTCAACATTGGGAGTGGGAGAAACACTGAAGCTTTCTTT

clone_size: .
d_call: .
j_call: TRBJ1-1
v_call: TRBV4-1
cdr3_aa: CASSQLYGGTEAFF
cdr3_nt: TGCGCCAGCAGCCAGCTCTATGGCGGCACTGAAGCTTTCTTT

clone_size: .
d_call: .
j_call: TRBJ2-2
v_call: TRBV4-2
cdr3_aa: CASSQGGGDSTGELFF
cdr3_nt: TGTGCCAGCAGCCAAGGTGGCGGGGACAGCACCGGGGAGCTGTTTTTT

clone_size: .
d_call: TRBD2
j_call: TRBJ2-3
v_call: TRBV6-4
cdr3_aa: CASSEGLAGGPDTQYF
cdr3_nt: TGTGCCAGCAGTGAGGGACTAGCGGGGGGGCCAGATACGCAGTATTTT

clone_size: .
d_call: TRBD1
j_call: TRBJ1-5
v_call: TRBV4-2
cdr3_aa: CASSRDRTNQPQHF
cdr3_nt: TGTGCCAGCAGCCGGGACAGGACTAATCAGCCCCAGCATTTT

clone_size: .
d_call: TRBD2
j_call: TRBJ2-1
v_call: TRBV5-1
cdr3_aa: CACRLAGGLMDEQFF
cdr3_nt: TGCGCCTGCCGGTTAGCGGGAGGTCTAATGGATGAGCAGTTCTTC

clone_size: .
d_call: .
j_call: TRBJ2-7
v_call: TRBV5-1
cdr3_aa: CASSLNSHRTYEQYF
cdr3_nt: TGCGCCAGCAGCTTGAACAGCCATCGCACCTACGAGCAGTACTTC

clone_size: .
d_call: .
j_call: TRBJ2-2
v_call: TRBV9
cdr3_aa: CASSVDLINTGELFF
cdr3_nt: TGTGCCAGCAGCGTAGATTTAATAAACACCGGGGAGCTGTTTTTT

clone_size: .
d_call: .
j_call: TRBJ2-2
v_call: TRBV11-3
cdr3_aa: CASSRLNTGELFF
cdr3_nt: TGTGCCAGCAGCCGACTAAACACCGGGGAGCTGTTTTTT

clone_size: once
d_call: TRBD2
j_call: TRBJ2-1
v_call: TRBV11-3
cdr3_aa: CASSPRASGTYNEQFF
cdr3_nt: TGTGCCAGCAGCCCTAGGGCTAGCGGCACCTACAATGAGCAGTTCTTC

clone_size: .
d_call: .
j_call: TRBJ1-2
v_call: TRBV7-8
cdr3_aa: CASSLNGAGVGVYGYTF
cdr3_nt: TGTGCCAGCAGCCTTAACGGGGCAGGGGTGGGCGTCTATGGCTACACCTTC

clone_size: .
d_call: TRBD2
j_call: TRBJ2-7
v_call: TRBV27
cdr3_aa: CASSHGTGTTISEQYF
cdr3_nt: TGTGCCAGCAGTCACGGAACCGGGACTACGATTTCCGAGCAGTACTTC

clone_size: once
d_call: .
j_call: TRBJ2-7
v_call: TRBV10-2
cdr3_aa: CASSDVREEQYF
cdr3_nt: TGCGCCAGCAGTGATGTCCGGGAGGAGCAGTACTTC

clone_size: .
d_call: .
j_call: TRBJ2-1
v_call: TRBV19
cdr3_aa: CASSGSPVIFYNEQFF
cdr3_nt: TGTGCCAGTAGTGGGAGTCCAGTAATATTCTACAATGAGCAGTTCTTC

clone_size: .
d_call: .
j_call: TRBJ1-1
v_call: TRBV19
cdr3_aa: CASSSGSRGTEAFF
cdr3_nt: TGTGCCAGTAGTTCCGGGTCGAGGGGGACTGAAGCTTTCTTT

clone_size: .
d_call: TRBD2
j_call: TRBJ2-1
v_call: TRBV4-1
cdr3_aa: CASSQGLAALSSYNEQFF
cdr3_nt: TGCGCCAGCAGCCAAGGACTAGCGGCTCTAAGCTCCTACAATGAGCAGTTCTTC

clone_size: .
d_call: .
j_call: TRBJ1-1
v_call: TRBV28
cdr3_aa: CASSLGGRVSTEAFF
cdr3_nt: TGTGCCAGCAGTTTAGGCGGCAGGGTGAGCACTGAAGCTTTCTTT

clone_size: .
d_call: .
j_call: TRBJ1-2
v_call: TRBV27
cdr3_aa: CASSLFAGANYGHTF
cdr3_nt: TGTGCCAGCAGTTTATTCGCGGGGGCTAACTATGGCCACACCTTC

clone_size: .
d_call: TRBD1
j_call: TRBJ1-1
v_call: TRBV6-1
cdr3_aa: CASSGEGGLSEAFF
cdr3_nt: TGTGCCAGCAGTGGGGAAGGGGGCCTCTCTGAAGCTTTCTTT

clone_size: .
d_call: .
j_call: TRBJ2-7
v_call: TRBV5-6
cdr3_aa: CASSLSLIGGSYEQYF
cdr3_nt: TGTGCCAGCAGCTTGTCACTAATAGGTGGGTCCTACGAGCAGTACTTC

clone_size: .
d_call: .
j_call: TRBJ1-2
v_call: TRBV30
cdr3_aa: CACGSAGYGYTF
cdr3_nt: TGTGCCTGTGGTTCCGCGGGCTATGGCTACACCTTC

clone_size: once
d_call: TRBD2
j_call: TRBJ2-2
v_call: TRBV30
cdr3_aa: CAWSGLADTGELFF
cdr3_nt: TGTGCCTGGAGTGGTCTAGCGGACACCGGGGAGCTGTTTTTT

clone_size: .
d_call: .
j_call: TRBJ2-1
v_call: TRBV27
cdr3_aa: CASSSTRYNEQFF
cdr3_nt: TGTGCCAGCAGTTCCACTAGATACAATGAGCAGTTCTTC

clone_size: .
d_call: TRBD1
j_call: TRBJ1-2
v_call: TRBV28
cdr3_aa: CASSLAGGAGVGGYTF
cdr3_nt: TGTGCCAGCAGTTTAGCAGGGGGCGCGGGAGTGGGGGGCTACACCTTC

clone_size: .
d_call: TRBD1
j_call: TRBJ2-1
v_call: TRBV14
cdr3_aa: CASRGRDRNSNEQFF
cdr3_nt: TGTGCCAGCAGGGGCCGGGACAGGAATAGCAATGAGCAGTTCTTC

clone_size: .
d_call: TRBD1
j_call: TRBJ1-2
v_call: TRBV20-1
cdr3_aa: CSARQGGGYTF
cdr3_nt: TGCAGTGCTAGACAGGGGGGTGGCTACACCTTC

clone_size: .
d_call: .
j_call: TRBJ2-7
v_call: TRBV4-1
cdr3_aa: CASSQAPTGPREQYF
cdr3_nt: TGCGCCAGCAGCCAAGCCCCGACAGGTCCTCGGGAGCAGTACTTC

clone_size: .
d_call: TRBD2
j_call: TRBJ2-5
v_call: TRBV7-8
cdr3_aa: CASSSTSGGGTQYF
cdr3_nt: TGTGCCAGCAGCTCAACTAGCGGGGGTGGGACCCAGTACTTC

clone_size: .
d_call: .
j_call: TRBJ2-5
v_call: TRBV6-5
cdr3_aa: CASSQGSGQETQYF
cdr3_nt: TGTGCCAGCAGCCAAGGTTCAGGGCAAGAGACCCAGTACTTC

clone_size: once
d_call: .
j_call: TRBJ1-2
v_call: TRBV6-5
cdr3_aa: CASSDTPSLGYTF
cdr3_nt: TGTGCCAGCAGTGACACACCTTCGTTGGGCTACACCTTC

clone_size: .
d_call: .
j_call: TRBJ2-1
v_call: TRBV2
cdr3_aa: CASMEGLGLHNEQFF
cdr3_nt: TGTGCCAGCATGGAGGGCCTGGGGCTACACAATGAGCAGTTCTTC